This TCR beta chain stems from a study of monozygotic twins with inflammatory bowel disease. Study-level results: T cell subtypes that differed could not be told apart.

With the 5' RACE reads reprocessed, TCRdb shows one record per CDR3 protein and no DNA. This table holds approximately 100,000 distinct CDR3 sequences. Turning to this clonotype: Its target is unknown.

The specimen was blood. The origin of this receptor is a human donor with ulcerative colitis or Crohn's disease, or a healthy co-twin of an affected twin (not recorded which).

The CDR3: CAISGGEGAYEQYF. The V call is TRBV10-3, the J call TRBJ2-7; there is no DNA to check the TCRdb D call of TRBD1. Germline lookup yields CDR1 ENHRY and CDR2 SYGVKD. The CDR3 extends over 14 amino acids.